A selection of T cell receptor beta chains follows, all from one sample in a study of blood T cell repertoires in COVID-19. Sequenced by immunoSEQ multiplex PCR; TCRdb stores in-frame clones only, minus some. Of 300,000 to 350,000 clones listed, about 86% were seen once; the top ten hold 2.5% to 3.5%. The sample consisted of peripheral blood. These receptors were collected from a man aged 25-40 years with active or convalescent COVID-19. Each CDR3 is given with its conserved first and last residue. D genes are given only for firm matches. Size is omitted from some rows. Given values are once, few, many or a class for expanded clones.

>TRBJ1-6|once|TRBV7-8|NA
CASSSPGQLDNSPLHF
TGTGCCAGCAGCTCGCCCGGACAGCTAGATAATTCACCCCTCCACTTT
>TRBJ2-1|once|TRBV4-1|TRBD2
CASSPSVTSGFHNEQFF
TGCGCCAGCAGCCCTTCCGTGACTAGCGGGTTTCACAATGAGCAGTTCTTC
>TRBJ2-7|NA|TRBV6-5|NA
CASSYSPGGTSEQYF
TGTGCCAGCAGTTACTCGCCGGGGGGCACAAGCGAGCAGTACTTC
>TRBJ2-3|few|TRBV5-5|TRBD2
CASSFPSGSADTQYF
TGTGCCAGCAGCTTTCCTAGCGGGAGCGCAGATACGCAGTATTTT
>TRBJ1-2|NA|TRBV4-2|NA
CASSQGTRANYGYTF
TGTGCCAGCAGCCAGGGGACACGAGCTAACTATGGCTACACCTTC
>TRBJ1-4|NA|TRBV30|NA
CAWSLQPNEKLFF
TGTGCCTGGAGTCTACAGCCTAATGAAAAACTGTTTTTT
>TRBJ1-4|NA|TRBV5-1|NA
CASSLARTNEKLFF
TGCGCCAGCAGCTTGGCCAGAACTAATGAAAAACTGTTTTTT
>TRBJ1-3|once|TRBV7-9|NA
CASSDPRGGLTIYF
TGTGCCAGCAGCGATCCGCGGGGGGGGTTAACCATATATTTT
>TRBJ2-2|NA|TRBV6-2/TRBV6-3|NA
CASSSRLRAPGNTGELFF
TGTGCCAGCAGTTCAAGACTGAGAGCCCCGGGGAACACCGGGGAGCTGTTTTTT
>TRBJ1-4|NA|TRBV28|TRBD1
CASTLSTGGEKLFF
TGTGCCAGCACACTAAGTACAGGGGGAGAAAAACTGTTTTTT
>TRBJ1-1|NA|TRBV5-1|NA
CASSTRAGFEAFF
TGCGCCAGCAGCACACGGGCGGGGTTTGAAGCTTTCTTT
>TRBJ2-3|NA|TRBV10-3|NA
CARLAGDEDTQYF
TGTGCCAGGCTGGCAGGGGACGAAGATACGCAGTATTTT
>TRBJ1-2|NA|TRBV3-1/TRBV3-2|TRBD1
CASSLGQGAGLGYTF
TGTGCCAGCAGCCTAGGACAGGGGGCAGGGTTGGGCTACACCTTC
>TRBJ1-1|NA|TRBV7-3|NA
CASSLKPSGGTEAFF
TGTGCCAGCAGCCTCAAACCCTCGGGAGGCACTGAAGCTTTCTTT
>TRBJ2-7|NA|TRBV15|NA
CATSRDLNLESEQYF
TGTGCCACCAGCAGAGATTTGAATTTAGAAAGCGAGCAGTACTTC
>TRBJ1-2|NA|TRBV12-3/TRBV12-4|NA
CASSLIRGGSYTF
TGTGCCAGCAGTTTAATCCGCGGGGGTAGCTACACCTTC
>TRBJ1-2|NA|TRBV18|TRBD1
CASSPDRADGYTF
TGTGCCAGCTCACCGGACAGGGCGGATGGCTACACCTTC
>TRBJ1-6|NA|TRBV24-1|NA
CATSDYRVGDSPLHF
TGTGCCACCAGTGACTACAGGGTGGGGGATTCACCCCTCCACTTT
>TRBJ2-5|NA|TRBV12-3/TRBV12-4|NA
CASSFQQGSGQYF
TGTGCCAGCAGTTTTCAACAGGGATCGGGCCAGTACTTC
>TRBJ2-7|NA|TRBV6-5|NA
CASRLGQNYEQYF
TGTGCCAGCAGACTCGGACAGAACTACGAGCAGTACTTC
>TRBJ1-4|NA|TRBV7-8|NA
CASSSADRLNEKLFF
TGTGCCAGCAGCTCAGCCGACAGGCTTAATGAAAAACTGTTTTTT
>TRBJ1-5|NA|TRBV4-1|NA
CASSQAGQGGNQPQHF
TGCGCCAGCAGCCAGGCCGGGCAGGGTGGCAATCAGCCCCAGCATTTT
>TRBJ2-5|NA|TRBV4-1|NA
CASSQETVTETQYF
TGCGCCAGCAGCCAAGAAACGGTTACTGAGACCCAGTACTTC
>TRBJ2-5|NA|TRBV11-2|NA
CASSLHLQETQYF
TGTGCCAGCAGCTTACACTTACAAGAGACCCAGTACTTC
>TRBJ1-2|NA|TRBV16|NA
CASSQSSGDGYTF
TGTGCCAGCAGCCAATCGTCCGGGGATGGCTACACCTTC
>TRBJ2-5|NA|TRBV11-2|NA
CASSSGLGGQETQYF
TGTGCCAGCAGCTCGGGGTTGGGGGGCCAAGAGACCCAGTACTTC
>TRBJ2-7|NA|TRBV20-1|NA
CSASGQSIYEQYF
TGCAGTGCTAGTGGGCAAAGTATCTACGAGCAGTACTTC
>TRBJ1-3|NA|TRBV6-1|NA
CASSEVFHSGNTIYF
TGTGCCAGCAGTGAAGTGTTCCACTCTGGAAACACCATATATTTT
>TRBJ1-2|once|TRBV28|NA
CASSLDRDGYTF
TGTGCCAGCAGCCTTGACCGGGATGGCTACACCTTC
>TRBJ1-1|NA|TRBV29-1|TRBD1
CSVHRQGETEAFF
TGCAGCGTTCACCGACAGGGGGAAACTGAAGCTTTCTTT
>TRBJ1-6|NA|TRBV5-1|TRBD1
CASSLVDRDSSPLHF
TGCGCCAGCAGCTTGGTCGACAGGGACAGTTCACCCCTCCACTTT
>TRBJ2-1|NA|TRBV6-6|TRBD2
CASSYGTSGGYEQFF
TGTGCCAGCAGTTACGGGACTAGCGGGGGGTATGAGCAGTTCTTC
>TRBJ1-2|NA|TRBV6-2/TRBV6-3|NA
CASSMGLNYGYTF
TGTGCCAGCAGTATGGGGCTTAACTATGGCTACACCTTC
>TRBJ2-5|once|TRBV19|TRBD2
CASSGDRGGGLAYGETQYF
TGTGCCAGTAGTGGAGACAGGGGAGGGGGACTAGCGTACGGAGAGACCCAGTACTTC
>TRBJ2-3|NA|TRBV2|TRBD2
CASKASGGAGDTQYF
TGTGCCAGCAAGGCTAGCGGGGGGGCAGGGGATACGCAGTATTTT
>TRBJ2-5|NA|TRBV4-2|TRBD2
CASSPLVGGITQETQYF
TGTGCCAGCAGCCCACTAGTGGGGGGGATCACCCAAGAGACCCAGTACTTC
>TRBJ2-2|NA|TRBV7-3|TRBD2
CASSPPRLAGNPGELFF
TGTGCCAGCAGCCCACCACGTCTAGCGGGGAATCCCGGGGAGCTGTTTTTT
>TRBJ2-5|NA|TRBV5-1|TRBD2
CASSFGTSGTQETQYF
TGCGCCAGCAGCTTTGGGACTAGCGGAACCCAAGAGACCCAGTACTTC
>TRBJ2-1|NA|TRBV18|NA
CASSLGGPYNEQFF
TGTGCCAGCTCCCTGGGAGGTCCCTACAATGAGCAGTTCTTC
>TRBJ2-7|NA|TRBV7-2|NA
CASSLSQAVEQYF
TGTGCCAGCAGCTTATCCCAAGCGGTTGAGCAGTACTTC
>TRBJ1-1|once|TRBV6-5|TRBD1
CASSFGQAEARAFF
TGTGCCAGCAGTTTTGGACAGGCAGAGGCCCGAGCTTTCTTT
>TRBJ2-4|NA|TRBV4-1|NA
CASSQEGGRDIQYF
TGCGCCAGCAGCCAAGAAGGAGGACGTGACATTCAGTACTTC
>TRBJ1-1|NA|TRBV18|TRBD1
CASSPGQGAAFF
TGTGCCAGCTCACCGGGACAGGGGGCAGCTTTCTTT
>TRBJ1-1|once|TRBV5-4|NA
CASSWGEEAFF
TGTGCCAGCAGCTGGGGGGAAGAAGCTTTCTTT
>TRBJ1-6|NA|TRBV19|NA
CASSISGMPLHF
TGTGCCAGTAGTATTTCGGGTATGCCCCTCCACTTT